Listed below are T cell receptor beta chains from one sample, sequenced in a study of T cell responses to AZD1222 COVID-19 vaccine. TCRdb's table, derived via immunoSEQ multiplex PCR, lists solely in-frame clones and lacks some. The data contain under 200,000 clones, 85% to 95% of them seen just once; the ten biggest clones take up less than 1.5%. The input for sequencing was peripheral blood, taken on day 0 of AZD1222 vaccination. These receptors were taken from an adult in good health. CDR3s include the opening cysteine and the closing phenylalanine or tryptophan. Fields, in order: J gene, D gene, V gene, clone size, CDR3 DNA, CDR3 protein. D genes are given only for firm matches. Some rows have no size entry. The others give once, few or many, or a class for an expanded clone.

TRBJ1-4	.	TRBV27	.	TGTGCCAGCAGCCCAGGGGAAGCAACTAATGAAAAACTGTTTTTT	CASSPGEATNEKLFF
TRBJ1-1	.	TRBV14	.	TGTGCCAGCAGCCAAGGGGTGAACACTGAAGCTTTCTTT	CASSQGVNTEAFF
TRBJ2-3	TRBD2	TRBV28	.	TGTGCCAGCACCACCGGACTAGCGGGGTTCACAGATACGCAGTATTTT	CASTTGLAGFTDTQYF
TRBJ1-5	.	TRBV5-6	.	TGTGCCAGCAGCTTGACCGGGTTAGGGGATCAGCCCCAGCATTTT	CASSLTGLGDQPQHF
TRBJ1-1	.	TRBV3-1/TRBV3-2	.	TGTGCCAGCAGCCAGGGGGGGCGTGAAGCTTTCTTT	CASSQGGREAFF
TRBJ2-2	.	TRBV5-4	.	TGTGCCAGCAGCTTGGTTGGCGGGGCCACCGGGGAGCTGTTTTTT	CASSLVGGATGELFF
TRBJ2-7	.	TRBV6-5	.	TGTGCCAGCAGTTACTCGATCCGATACGAGCAGTACTTC	CASSYSIRYEQYF
TRBJ1-1	.	TRBV5-6	.	TGTGCCAGCAGACTGGGTGGTTGGGGTGGCACTGAAGCTTTCTTT	CASRLGGWGGTEAFF
TRBJ1-4	.	TRBV4-2	.	TGTGCCAGCAGCCAAGCTAGGGAGGCAACTAATGAAAAACTGTTTTTT	CASSQAREATNEKLFF
TRBJ1-1	.	TRBV3-1/TRBV3-2	.	TGTGCCAGCAGCCAAGTGGTTTTGGGGATCGGTATGAACACTGAAGCTTTCTTT	CASSQVVLGIGMNTEAFF
TRBJ2-7	.	TRBV13	.	TGTGCCAGCAGCCTCGGACTGTTCTCTCGCGAGCAGTACTTC	CASSLGLFSREQYF
TRBJ1-6	.	TRBV5-6	few	TGTGCCAGCAGCTTGGCCCAGGGCACCTATAATTCACCCCTCCACTTT	CASSLAQGTYNSPLHF
TRBJ2-7	.	TRBV5-1	.	TGCGCCAGCAGCTTGGCCAGGGAAGGTTTGAACGAGCAGTACTTC	CASSLAREGLNEQYF
TRBJ2-3	TRBD1	TRBV24-1	.	TGTGCCACCAGTGCCCGGGACAGGGGGCATGATACGCAGTATTTT	CATSARDRGHDTQYF
TRBJ2-3	TRBD2	TRBV5-1	.	TGCGCCAGCAGCTTGAGTGCGGGGGGGCGAGATACGCAGTATTTT	CASSLSAGGRDTQYF
TRBJ1-2	TRBD1	TRBV18	.	TGTGCCAGCTCAACGACAGGGCCGGAGAACTATGGCTACACCTTC	CASSTTGPENYGYTF
TRBJ1-5	TRBD1	TRBV5-1	.	TGCGCCAGCAGCGCGGGGACAGGTAGCAATCAGCCCCAGCATTTT	CASSAGTGSNQPQHF
TRBJ1-1	TRBD1	TRBV6-5	.	TGTGCCAGCAGCCGAGGGGGCGCGAAAACTGAAGCTTTCTTT	CASSRGGAKTEAFF
TRBJ1-6	.	TRBV3-1/TRBV3-2	.	TGTGCCAGCAGCCAAGATACCTCACCCCTCCACTTT	CASSQDTSPLHF
TRBJ2-1	TRBD2	TRBV6-2/TRBV6-3	.	TGTGCCAGCAGTACCGGGACTAGCGGGTACAATGAGCAGTTCTTC	CASSTGTSGYNEQFF
TRBJ2-2	TRBD2	TRBV7-7	.	TGTGCCAGCAGCCGAGCGGGGGGGCCCACCGGGGAGCTGTTTTTT	CASSRAGGPTGELFF
TRBJ2-2	.	TRBV15	.	TGTGCCACCAGCAGAGAGGGCGGGCAGAGGAACACCGGGGAGCTGTTTTTT	CATSREGGQRNTGELFF
TRBJ1-6	.	TRBV7-8	.	TGTGCCAGCAGCTTAGTAGAAAACCCACCCCTCCACTTT	CASSLVENPPLHF
TRBJ1-2	.	TRBV4-3	.	TGCGCCAGCAGCCAAGTGGTTTGGACAAACTATGGCTACACCTTC	CASSQVVWTNYGYTF
TRBJ2-7	.	TRBV3-1/TRBV3-2	.	TGTGCCAGCAGCCAAACCCACGAGCAGTACTTC	CASSQTHEQYF
TRBJ2-2	.	TRBV3-1/TRBV3-2	.	TGTGCCAGCAGCCAAAAGGGGGGCGGGGAGCTGTTTTTT	CASSQKGGGELFF
TRBJ2-2	TRBD2	TRBV30	few	TGTTCGGTAGCGGGGGCTAACACCGGGGAGCTGTTTTTT	CSVAGANTGELFF